This T cell receptor beta chain was retrieved from a study of radiation and T cells in renal cell carcinoma. The CDR3 is 14 amino acids. V lost 6 bases to trimming and J lost 4 bases, with 10 bases between them. Germline values: CDR1 MNHEY, CDR2 SVGAGI. Study-level results: From baseline, blood top tumor clonotypes peaked at 2 weeks post-radiation.

Note on this clone: Its antigen is still unknown.

The table came from immunoSEQ multiplex PCR; TCRdb's copy has only in-frame clones and leaves some out. This sample carries more than 150,000 clones, around 90% of them seen once, and the ten largest clones take 13%. Time point of the sample: blood 2 weeks post-SBRT. As to treatment: 15 Gy SBRT to primary tumor, nephrectomy 4 weeks later. Radiation-treated patients gave blood at baseline, week 2 and week 4. This chain uses TRBV6-5 with TRBJ1-6, with D possibly matching TRBD1 (6 bases). The sequencing here drew on blood, taken from a patient whose treatment included radiotherapy and nephrectomy. The receptor comes from a woman in her fifties or sixties with renal cell carcinoma. CDR3 coding DNA: TGTGCCAGCAGCCGAGGACAGTATAATTCACCCCTCCACTTT. Translating it yields CASSRGQYNSPLHF.